Given below is one TCR beta chain in context. Building of the TCR beta libraries involved iRepertoire HTBI primers and Arm-PCR of CDR3 regions. TCRdb analysed the multiplex PCR reads with MiXCR anew, one entry per CDR3 protein. The table lists over 500,000 distinct CDR3 sequences, more than 15% of them singletons. This record belongs to a study of regulatory T cells in long-lasting Graves disease. About the study: Newly diagnosed Graves' patients had taken antithyroid drugs under 3 months.

Between the trimmed V and J ends, which lost 3 bases and 0 bases, there was a span of 9 bases. CDR1 is DFQATT, CDR2 SNEGSKA, per germline (reference sequence). The CDR3 runs to 14 residues. The time point is: newly diagnosed GD, antithyroid drugs for less than 3 months. Generation of the TCR library employed RNA extracted from PBMCs. Graves' disease diagnoses used American Thyroid Association guidelines. The same sample was also used in a study of T cells in Graves' hyperthyroidism and ophthalmopathy.

This sample comprised peripheral blood mononuclear cells (PBMCs), obtained at new diagnosis, from a patient treated with antithyroid drugs. This rearrangement joins TRBV20-1 to TRBJ1-5; D ambiguous. This TCR was recovered from a man younger than 30 with Graves disease. The CDR3 spells CSARGIGSNQPQHF. Here the CDR3 DNA reads TGCAGTGCTAGGGGAATCGGTAGCAATCAGCCCCAGCATTTT.